The 3 T cell receptor beta chains below all came from one sample that was sequenced in a study of T-cell memory formation after mild COVID-19. Via MiXCR, TCRdb re-called the 5' RACE reads, giving one row per CDR3 protein. In the table there are roughly 410,000 distinct CDR3 sequences, roughly 26% of which are singletons. Material for sequencing was PBMCs or a T cell subset sorted from them (not recorded which). The receptors come from an adult woman who had mild COVID-19 (a few samples of this study predate the infection). Cell type and time point are not known.

The chain uses TRBV29-1 and TRBJ2-6; 9 nucleotides match TRBD1. Germline V gene sequence: CDR1 SQVTM, CDR2 ANQGSEA. The ends lost 5 bases at V and 12 bases at J; junction bases unmatched: 11. The CDR3 is 14 residues long. The CDR3 region has the DNA TGCAGCGTTCGTCCCGGGACAGGGACCGGCGTCCTGACTTTC. This encodes CSVRPGTGTGVLTF.

The sample holds a few counts of this clonotype. The chain uses TRBV20-1 and TRBJ2-3; no firm D call. This CDR3 spans 14 amino acids. Germline V CDR1 and CDR2: DFQATT, SNEGSKA (reference sequence). The V end was cut by 1 base, the J end by 0 bases, with 8 bases between. CDR3 residues: CSARVGLSTDTQYF. For the CDR3, the DNA is TGCAGTGCTAGAGTGGGTTTAAGCACAGATACGCAGTATTTT.

The gene calls are TRBV6-6 and TRBJ2-7; 8 nucleotides align to TRBD2. V trimming: 5 bases; J trimming: 2 bases; junction bases outside the gene matches: 5. The germline V gene has CDR1 MNHNY and CDR2 SVGAGI (reference sequence). The CDR3 runs 14 residues. CDR3 sequence: CASSGGGLPYEQYF. The DNA for the CDR3 is TGTGCCAGCAGTGGCGGGGGGCTCCCCTACGAGCAGTACTTC.